The next 13 T cell receptor beta chains were all read from a single sample in a study of T cell changes during pregnancy in multiple sclerosis. TCRdb keeps only in-frame clones here, not all; method: immunoSEQ multiplex PCR. The sample includes some 89,000 clones, about 95% of them seen just once. The source was peripheral blood, collected in the third trimester of pregnancy. All receptors derive from a female donor with multiple sclerosis, enrolled in a pregnancy study.

This rearrangement joins TRBV6-5 to TRBJ2-7, with D possibly being TRBD1 (6 bases). Germline loops: CDR1 MNHEY, CDR2 SVGAGI. V was pared by 5 bases and J by 1 base, with 12 bases between. The CDR3 covers 14 residues. CDR3 DNA sequence: TGTGCCAGCAGTGTAGCGCAGGGGTCCTACGAGCAGTACTTC. Encoded protein: CASSVAQGSYEQYF.

The chain recombines TRBV21-1 with TRBJ2-7; the listed D gene, TRBD2, was not tested against the DNA. TRBV21-1 is deemed a pseudogene. This CDR3 has 14 residues. In DNA form, the CDR3 reads TGTGCCAGCAGCAAAGACGGCGGCCCCTACGAGCAGTACTTC. Its translation is CASSKDGGPYEQYF.

This chain connects TRBV18 to TRBJ2-1; 8 bases align to TRBD2. CDR3 size: 14 residues. V was clipped by 2 bases and J by 7 bases; unmatched bases: 4. Germline V lookup: CDR1 KGHSH, CDR2 LQKENI. The CDR3: CASSPVAGSNEQFF. The CDR3 nucleotides are TGTGCCAGCTCACCAGTAGCGGGGTCGAATGAGCAGTTCTTC.

The CDR3 nucleotides are TGTGCCAGCAGCGTAGGTGGCGGGGGAGCCACAGATACGCAGTATTTT. Residues: CASSVGGGGATDTQYF. The rearrangement joins TRBV9 to TRBJ2-3; 7 nucleotides align to TRBD2. V lost 0 bases, J lost 2 bases, and 6 bases stayed unmatched. The CDR3 is 16 amino acids. CDR1 SGDLS and CDR2 YYNGEE come from the germline V gene.

V usage is TRBV9 and J usage is TRBJ2-1; TRBD2 matches at 9 bases. Trimming cost V 4 bases and J 7 bases; bases outside gene matches: 15. The CDR3 sequence is 17 residues long. The germline V gene encodes CDR1 SGDLS and CDR2 YYNGEE. The CDR3, as DNA: TGTGCCAGCAGCCTTAGCGGGTTGGCGGGGGGGGAGAATGAGCAGTTCTTC. Translating gives CASSLSGLAGGENEQFF.

The gene calls are TRBV30 and TRBJ2-3; the D gene is possibly TRBD1 (5 bases). V shed 5 bases and J shed 8 bases, with 11 bases lying between them. CDR3 length: 11 residues. Germline CDR1 reads GTSNPN; CDR2 reads SVGIG (reference sequence). The CDR3 nucleotides are TGTGCCTGGGGGGCAGTGGGTACGCAGTATTTT. It yields the protein CAWGAVGTQYF.

This clone was recorded only once. The genes are TRBV13 and TRBJ2-7; no clear D gene. The CDR3 contains 14 residues. Germline CDR1 and CDR2: PRHDT and FYEKMQ (reference sequence). With 5 bases removed from V and 5 bases from J, the gap between germline ends came to 16 bases. Written as DNA, the CDR3 is TGTGCCAGCAGCAACCCCTCAGGTGGCGACGAGCAGTACTTC. The encoded protein is CASSNPSGGDEQYF.

In its sample, this clone was seen once. The J gene is TRBJ2-1, the V gene TRBV18; TRBD2 agrees at 9 bases. The germline V gene encodes CDR1 KGHSH and CDR2 LQKENI. Losses at the gene ends were 5 bases for V and 6 bases for J; bases not matched to a gene: 5. This CDR3 has 14 residues. CDR3 protein: CASSGLLAGNEQFF. The CDR3 coding sequence is TGTGCCAGCTCAGGCTTACTAGCGGGCAATGAGCAGTTCTTC.

The chain is built from TRBV5-8 and TRBJ2-7; 7 nucleotides match TRBD2. Germline V gene data show CDR1 as SGHTS and CDR2 as YDEGEE. The junction had 1 base not matched to a gene; V was cut back by 4 bases and J by 0 bases. This CDR3 is 13 amino acids long. In nucleotides, the CDR3 is TGTGCCAGCAGCCCGGGAGGCTCCTACGAGCAGTACTTC. Translated, it gives CASSPGGSYEQYF.

V and J are TRBV19 and TRBJ2-3; D unresolved. V lost 3 bases to trimming and J lost 4 bases, with 5 bases between them. This CDR3 spans 12 amino acids. CDR1 LNHDA and CDR2 SQIVND come from the germline V gene (reference sequence). DNA of the CDR3: TGTGCCAGTAGTATTCGGTCAGATACGCAGTATTTT. This encodes CASSIRSDTQYF. The entire variable domain, with the rest obtained from reference TRBV19 and TRBJ2-3, is as follows: DGGITQSPKYLFRKEGQNVTLSCEQNLNHDAMYWYRQDPGQGLRLIYYSQIVNDFQKGDIAEGYSVSREKKESFPLTVTSAQKNPTAFYLCASSIRSDTQYFGPGTRLTVL.

The rearrangement links TRBV10-3 to TRBJ1-1; D gene uncertain. Trimming removed 4 bases at V and 3 bases at J, with 9 bases between. The germline gives CDR1 ENHRY, CDR2 SYGVKD. The CDR3 length is 13 residues. The CDR3 loop reads CAISAGLDTEAFF. The CDR3 nucleotides read TGTGCCATCAGTGCGGGGTTGGACACTGAAGCTTTCTTT.

This sequence joins TRBV6-6 and TRBJ2-7, with 10 bases that match TRBD1. The CDR3 is 15 residues long. Trimming cost V 5 bases and J 5 bases; bases outside gene matches: 9. Germline V gene sequence: CDR1 MNHNY, CDR2 SVGAGI (reference sequence). For the CDR3, the DNA is TGTGCCAGCAGTCCCCGGGGACAGGGGAGCCACGAGCAGTACTTC. This translates into CASSPRGQGSHEQYF.

This clone was seen only once. The chain couples TRBV12-5 to TRBJ1-1; D remains unclear. Germline V gene sequence: CDR1 LGHNT, CDR2 FRNRAP. The CDR3 loop spans 15 amino acids. Trimming took off 3 bases at V and 0 bases at J, with 11 bases between the two ends. Here the CDR3 reads CASGFERSMNTEAFF. DNA of the CDR3: TGTGCTAGTGGTTTCGAGAGAAGTATGAACACTGAAGCTTTCTTT.